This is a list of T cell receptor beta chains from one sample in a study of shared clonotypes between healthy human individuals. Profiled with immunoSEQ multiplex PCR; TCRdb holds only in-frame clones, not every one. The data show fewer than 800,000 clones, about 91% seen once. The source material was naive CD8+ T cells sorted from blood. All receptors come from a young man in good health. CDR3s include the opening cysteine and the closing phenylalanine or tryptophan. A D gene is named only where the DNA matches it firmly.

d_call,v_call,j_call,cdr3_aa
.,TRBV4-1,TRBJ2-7,CASSLADTQEYEQYF
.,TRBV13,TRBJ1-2,CASSAWGNLNYGYTF
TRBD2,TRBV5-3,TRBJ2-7,CARSLAWLAGERYEQYF
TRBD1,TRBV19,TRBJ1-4,CASSPGTGGAKLFF
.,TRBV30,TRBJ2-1,CAWSTGDGEQFF
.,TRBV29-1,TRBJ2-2,CSVNQLNTGELFF
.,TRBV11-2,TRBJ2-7,CASSLGRDRDEQYF
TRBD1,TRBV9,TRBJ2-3,CASSVSQGADTQYF
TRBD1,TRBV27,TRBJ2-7,CASRPGTGGEQYF
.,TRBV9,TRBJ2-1,CASSPSSGDPPNNEQFF
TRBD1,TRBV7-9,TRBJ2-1,CASSFPATDRGLYEQFF
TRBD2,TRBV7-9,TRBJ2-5,CASSLAVRLAGEETQYF
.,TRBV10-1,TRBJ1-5,CASSDRVGQPQHF
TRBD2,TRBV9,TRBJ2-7,CASGGSGVYEQYF
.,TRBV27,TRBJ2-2,CASSLWANTGELFF
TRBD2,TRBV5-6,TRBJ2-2,CASSWRETSLTGELFF
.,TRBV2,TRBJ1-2,CASSDATRYGYTF
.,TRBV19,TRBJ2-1,CASSMRGTYNEQFF
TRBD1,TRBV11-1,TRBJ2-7,CASSVRTGSSYEQYF
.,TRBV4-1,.,CASSQEPRGTYEQYF
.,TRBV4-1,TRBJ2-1,CASSPFAGHNEQFF
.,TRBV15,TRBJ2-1,CATRVDSSYNEQFF
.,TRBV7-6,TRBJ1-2,CASSLEAGANYGYTF
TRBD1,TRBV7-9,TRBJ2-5,CASSLAETGLETQYF